One sample yielded the 15 T cell receptor beta chains listed below, sequenced in a study of T cells in Graves' hyperthyroidism and ophthalmopathy. RNA transcripts provided the source from which TCR beta CDR3 regions were amplified. Using the HTBI primer set, a first-round RT-PCR was run on the TCR CDR3. TCRdb re-called the multiplex PCR reads through MiXCR, storing one row per CDR3 protein. The sample has around 800,000 distinct CDR3 sequences; around 38% are singletons. Sample: blood. These receptors were obtained from a man between 18 and 35 years old with Graves' hyperthyroidism.

This clonotype was observed at least ten times. The chain has TRBV7-2 and TRBJ1-1; D gene ambiguous. The CDR3 length is 14 residues. The germline V and J ends were trimmed by 3 bases and 0 bases, with 8 bases remaining between them. From germline, CDR1 is SGHTA and CDR2 FQGNSA. The CDR3 nucleotides are TGTGCCAGCAGCTTGACACTGCTGAACACTGAAGCTTTCTTT. It yields the protein CASSLTLLNTEAFF.

This clonotype was counted only a few times. The chain combines TRBV12-3 or TRBV12-4 with TRBJ1-1, with D possibly matching TRBD1 (5 bases). CDR3 length: 14 amino acids. Trimming stripped 4 bases from V and 1 base from J, with 10 bases between. CDR3 coding DNA: TGTGCCAGCAGTTATGGGGCGGGGAACACTGAAGCTTTCTTT. It encodes CASSYGAGNTEAFF.

This clonotype occurred a few times. The chain is built from TRBV29-1 and TRBJ2-7; 7 bases map to TRBD2. With V trimmed by 8 bases and J by 5 bases, 12 bases remained unmatched. The CDR3 is 13 residues long. Germline V gene lookup returns CDR1 SQVTM and CDR2 ANQGSEA. CDR3 sequence reads: CSLHSRRGDEQYF. The CDR3 nucleotides read TGCAGCCTGCATTCTCGTCGGGGGGACGAGCAGTACTTC.

This clonotype came up many times. CDR3 protein: CASSAGGTGELFF. The CDR3 DNA reads as TGTGCCAGCAGTGCGGGTGGGACCGGGGAGCTGTTTTTT. The chain combines TRBV9 with TRBJ2-2, with D perhaps matching TRBD2 (5 bases). Trimming stripped 5 bases from V and 5 bases from J, with 10 bases between. This CDR3 is built from 13 residues. Germline CDR1 SGDLS, CDR2 YYNGEE.

The chain links TRBV5-6 to TRBJ2-7, with TRBD2 identical over 7 bases. There are 14 residues in the CDR3. The junction had 10 bases not matched to a gene; V was cut back by 4 bases and J by 6 bases. Germline V CDR1 and CDR2: SGHDT, YYEEEE. CDR3 in DNA: TGTGCCAGCAGCCCCGGGACTAATCCTAGCGAGCAGTACTTC. It translates to CASSPGTNPSEQYF.

CDR3 in DNA: TGTGCCAGCAGCTTAGCGGACCAGACCTACGAGCAGTACTTC. Translated: CASSLADQTYEQYF. J is TRBJ2-7 and V is TRBV7-9; D is unclear. Looked up from germline, CDR1 is SEHNR and CDR2 is FQNEAQ (reference sequence). V was shortened by 0 bases and J by 2 bases, with 8 bases between the two germline ends. The CDR3 consists of 14 residues.

V gene TRBV20-1 combines with J gene TRBJ2-2; D perhaps matches TRBD2 (6 bases). V was clipped by 3 bases and J by 10 bases, with 18 bases between them. CDR1 and CDR2 (germline): DFQATT, SNEGSKA (reference sequence). The length of the CDR3 is 14 residues. The CDR3 spells CSASDWRGIEELFF. CDR3 in DNA: TGCAGTGCTAGCGACTGGCGGGGAATAGAGGAGCTGTTTTTT.

The CDR3 reads CASSPDQMTGSAGELFF. In nucleotides, the CDR3 is TGTGCCAGCAGCCCCGACCAGATGACAGGGTCGGCCGGGGAGCTGTTTTTT. The chain recombines TRBV14 with TRBJ2-2; 7 bases line up with TRBD1. Trimming took 4 bases from V and 6 from J; bases not matched to a gene: 14. CDR3 length: 17 amino acids. Germline CDR1 is SGHDN and CDR2 is FVKESK.

This clonotype has ten or more counts. The rearrangement joins TRBV7-9 to TRBJ2-2; no firm D call. V lost 10 bases, J lost 10 bases, and 13 bases lay in between. The germline V gene encodes CDR1 SEHNR and CDR2 FQNEAQ (reference sequence). The CDR3 is 11 residues long. In DNA form, the CDR3 reads TGTGCCACACTACCGGTTGCGGAGCTGTTTTTT. The encoded protein is CATLPVAELFF. The entire variable domain, with the rest obtained from reference TRBV7-9 and TRBJ2-2, is as follows: DTGVSQNPRHKITKRGQNVTFRCDPISEHNRLYWYRQTLGQGPEFLTYFQNEAQLEKSRLLSDRFSAERPKGSFSTLEIQRTEQGDSAMYLCATLPVAELFFGEGSRLTVL.

The chain links TRBV12-3 or TRBV12-4 to TRBJ1-1; D not certain. Trimming took 4 bases from V and 7 from J, leaving 25 bases between them. There are 17 residues in the CDR3. CDR3 nucleotide sequence: TGTGCCAGCAGTTACCCCGCCGGGAAGAGCGGCGGGGTTGAAGCTTTCTTT. This encodes CASSYPAGKSGGVEAFF.

This clonotype was recorded a few times. This chain joins TRBV12-3 or TRBV12-4 and TRBJ1-1; D unresolved. This CDR3 is built from 14 residues. V lost 7 bases and J lost 1, with 13 bases in between. The CDR3 is CASISGGWNTEAFF. CDR3 nucleotide sequence: TGTGCCAGCATTTCTGGAGGCTGGAACACTGAAGCTTTCTTT.

The chain uses TRBV5-8 and TRBJ1-1; unclear D gene. Trimming removed 0 bases at V and 1 base at J, with 10 bases between. The CDR3 loop spans 15 amino acids. The germline V gene has CDR1 SGHTS and CDR2 YDEGEE. The CDR3 loop reads CASSLGPRTNTEAFF. CDR3 coding DNA: TGTGCCAGCAGCTTGGGGCCCAGGACGAACACTGAAGCTTTCTTT. Using reference TRBV5-8 and TRBJ1-1 for the parts outside the CDR3, the full variable domain is EAGVTQSPTHLIKTRGQQATLRCSPISGHTSVYWYQQALGLGLQFLLWYDEGEERNRGNFPPRFSGRQFPNYSSELNVNALELEDSALYLCASSLGPRTNTEAFFGQGTRLTVV.

V and J are TRBV6-5 and TRBJ1-1, with no clear D. Germline CDR1 reads MNHEY; CDR2 reads SVGAGI. The CDR3 extends over 15 amino acids. The V gene lost 1 base and the J gene lost 4 bases, with 13 bases spanning the gap. CDR3: CASSYLGRVGTEAFF. For the CDR3, the DNA is TGTGCCAGCAGTTACTTGGGTAGAGTTGGCACTGAAGCTTTCTTT.

This clonotype occurred a few times. This chain joins TRBV7-9 and TRBJ1-4, with D possibly TRBD1 on 6 matching bases. The V end was cut by 6 bases, the J end by 7 bases, with 27 bases between. Germline CDR1 is SEHNR and CDR2 is FQNEAQ (reference sequence). CDR3 length equals 18 residues. The CDR3 loop reads CASSRRGLGAAAGEKLFF. In DNA form, the CDR3 reads TGTGCCAGCAGTCGTAGAGGGCTGGGGGCAGCGGCGGGTGAAAAACTGTTTTTT.

In its sample, this clonotype was seen many times. The chain links TRBV2 to TRBJ1-1; 9 bases align to TRBD1. Trimming at V came to 8 bases and at J to 4 bases, leaving 5 bases not matched to a gene. The CDR3 runs to 13 residues. Germline V gives CDR1 SNHLY, CDR2 FYNNEI. The CDR3 DNA reads TGTGCCAGCCCTATGGACAGGGGCACTGAAGCTTTCTTT. It translates to CASPMDRGTEAFF.